Below are 19 T cell receptor beta chains sequenced from a single sample in a study of control samples from healthy donors and cancer patients. Data came from immunoSEQ multiplex PCR; TCRdb stores just in-frame clones and leaves some out. The repertoire holds 150,000 or so clones, with about 94% as singletons. Material for sequencing was blood. These receptor sequences come from a woman aged 35 to 49 in good health.

The rearrangement links TRBV7-9 to TRBJ1-6; 7 bases fit TRBD1. This CDR3 spans 14 amino acids. V was clipped by 5 bases and J by 7 bases; unmatched bases: 5. CDR1 SEHNR and CDR2 FQNEAQ come from the germline V gene (reference sequence). CDR3 region: CASSPTGDNSPLHF. CDR3 nucleotide sequence: TGTGCCAGCAGCCCCACAGGGGACAATTCACCCCTCCACTTT.

V gene TRBV5-1 combines with J gene TRBJ1-2; TRBD1 matches at 8 bases. CDR3 length equals 16 residues. The germline V gene has CDR1 SGHRS and CDR2 YFSETQ. Trimming at V came to 4 bases and at J to 4 bases, leaving 12 bases not matched to a gene. The chain's CDR3 is CASSALTGEGSYGYTF. In DNA, the CDR3 is TGCGCCAGCAGCGCCCTGACAGGGGAGGGTAGCTATGGCTACACCTTC.

The gene calls are TRBV5-5 and TRBJ1-1; D remains ambiguous. Trimming stripped 1 base from V and 2 bases from J, with 6 bases between. This CDR3 contains 13 residues. The germline V gene has CDR1 SGHKS and CDR2 YYEKEE (reference sequence). DNA of the CDR3: TGTGCCAGCAGCTTGTGGGGAAACACTGAAGCTTTCTTT. It yields the protein CASSLWGNTEAFF. Variable domain in full (rest from reference TRBV5-5 and TRBJ1-1): DAGVTQSPTHLIKTRGQQVTLRCSPISGHKSVSWYQQVLGQGPQFIFQYYEKEERGRGNFPDRFSARQFPNYSSELNVNALLLGDSALYLCASSLWGNTEAFFGQGTRLTVV.

Concerning this clone: Other DNA variants within this sample encode the same CDR3. The chain has TRBV5-4 and TRBJ2-1, with TRBD2 matching 12 bases. The trim removed 2 bases at V and 4 bases at J, leaving 1 base unmatched. This CDR3 is built from 15 residues. Germline V gene lookup returns CDR1 SGHNT and CDR2 YYREEE (reference sequence). In DNA form, the CDR3 reads TGTGCCAGCAGCTTACTAGCGGGGGGATACAATGAGCAGTTCTTC. Encoded protein: CASSLLAGGYNEQFF.

The CDR3 spells CASSPHMNSGNTIYF. CDR3 nucleotide sequence: TGCGCCAGCAGCCCTCATATGAACTCTGGAAACACCATATATTTT. This sequence joins TRBV4-3 and TRBJ1-3; D is uncertain. Germline lookup yields CDR1 LGHNA and CDR2 YSLEER. The V gene lost 4 bases and the J gene lost 0 bases, with 10 bases spanning the gap. The CDR3 extends over 15 amino acids.

The genes are TRBV9 and TRBJ2-7; 7 bases are a match to TRBD1. CDR1 and CDR2 (germline): SGDLS, YYNGEE. Unmatched junction bases numbered 5, after V lost 2 bases and J lost 3 bases. This CDR3 is built from 14 residues. DNA for the CDR3: TGTGCCAGCAGCGTCGGGACAGCCGACTACGAGCAGTACTTC. Translation: CASSVGTADYEQYF.

The chain joins TRBV5-4 to TRBJ2-4; TRBD1 matches 7 bases. The CDR3 covers 14 residues. CDR1 is SGHNT, CDR2 YYREEE, per germline (reference sequence). V shed 1 base and J 5 bases; nucleotides not matched to a gene: 3. The CDR3 nucleotides are TGTGCCAGCAGCTTGAGACAGGGCCAAAACATTCAGTACTTC. Its translation: CASSLRQGQNIQYF.

The rearrangement uses TRBV7-3 and TRBJ1-1, with D tentatively TRBD1 (6 bases). V was trimmed by 3 bases and J by 3 bases, leaving 11 bases between them. CDR3 length: 14 residues. Germline CDR1 reads SGHTA; CDR2 reads FQGTGA. The CDR3 is CASSFGGGDTEAFF. The CDR3 nucleotides are TGTGCCAGCAGCTTCGGAGGGGGAGACACTGAAGCTTTCTTT.

In its sample, this clone was seen a few times. The J gene is TRBJ1-2, the V gene TRBV6-5; 9 positions agree with TRBD1. The V gene's germline CDR1 is MNHEY and CDR2 SVGAGI. The length of the CDR3 is 12 residues. The trim removed 8 bases at V and 8 bases at J, leaving 6 bases unmatched. The CDR3 protein is CASWTGVEGYTF. Written as DNA, the CDR3 is TGTGCCAGCTGGACAGGGGTAGAGGGCTACACCTTC.

The chain has TRBV6-5 and TRBJ2-1; 13 bases fit TRBD2. The germline CDR1 and CDR2 sequences are MNHEY and SVGAGI. With 6 bases clipped from V and 6 bases from J, the junction kept 5 bases outside the gene matches. This CDR3 contains 15 residues. DNA of the CDR3: TGTGCCAGCAGCCCACTAGCGGGGGGGTTCAATGAGCAGTTCTTC. Translating gives CASSPLAGGFNEQFF.

This chain connects TRBV6-4 to TRBJ1-1, with D possibly TRBD1 on 5 matching bases. The CDR3 spans 14 residues. The ends were cut back, 5 bases at V and 6 bases at J, with 16 bases in the middle. The germline V gene has CDR1 MRHNA and CDR2 SNTAGT. The CDR3 coding sequence is TGTGCCAGCAGTACCGGGGCTTTATCTTCTGAAGCTTTCTTT. Translation: CASSTGALSSEAFF.

With regard to this clone: The same CDR3 can be traced to other DNA sequences in this sample. The chain links TRBV29-1 to TRBJ1-3; D is uncertain. This CDR3 has 13 amino acids. Deletions cut 2 bases from V and 0 bases from J, with 5 bases between. The V gene's germline CDR1 is SQVTM and CDR2 ANQGSEA. In DNA form, the CDR3 reads TGCAGCGTTGAACGCAGCTCTGGAAACACCATATATTTT. Amino acid sequence: CSVERSSGNTIYF.

J is TRBJ2-3 and V is TRBV27, with D hard to call. The CDR3 has 15 residues. Germline V gene sequence: CDR1 MNHEY, CDR2 SMNVEV (reference sequence). Trimming stripped 1 base from V and 1 base from J, with 9 bases between. In DNA, the CDR3 is TGTGCCAGCAGTTTATTCCCACGGGGCACAGATACGCAGTATTTT. Its protein product is CASSLFPRGTDTQYF.

The chain uses TRBV11-2 and TRBJ2-1, with 8 positions matching TRBD2. V lost 3 bases to trimming and J lost 3 bases; unmatched junction nucleotides: 4. The CDR3 runs 15 residues. Germline CDR1 is SGHAT and CDR2 is FQNNGV. CDR3 sequence: CASSFTSGNYNEQFF. The DNA for the CDR3 is TGTGCCAGCAGCTTTACTAGCGGAAACTACAATGAGCAGTTCTTC. Full variable domain (rest looked up from reference TRBV11-2 and TRBJ2-1): EAGVAQSPRYKIIEKRQSVAFWCNPISGHATLYWYQQILGQGPKLLIQFQNNGVVDDSQLPKDRFSAERLKGVDSTLKIQPAKLEDSAVYLCASSFTSGNYNEQFFGPGTRLTVL.

V and J are TRBV5-5 and TRBJ1-2; no firm D call. From germline, CDR1 is SGHKS and CDR2 YYEKEE (reference sequence). Trimming shortened V by 5 bases and J by 0 bases, and 14 bases separated the two germline ends. The CDR3 contains 15 residues. The CDR3, as DNA: TGTGCCAGCAGGGTGGCGCGGGTCGCTAACTATGGCTACACCTTC. Translation gives CASRVARVANYGYTF.

This chain links TRBV19 with TRBJ1-2; D may be TRBD1 (5 bases). In germline, CDR1 is LNHDA, CDR2 SQIVND (reference sequence). The CDR3 is 14 residues long. V lost 3 bases to trimming and J lost 2 bases, with 10 bases between them. The CDR3 sequence: CASSIPGGNYGYTF. The DNA for the CDR3 is TGTGCCAGTAGTATTCCGGGGGGAAACTATGGCTACACCTTC.

This clone was observed once. The rearrangement uses TRBV4-1 and TRBJ1-2; TRBD1 matches at 9 bases. The trim removed 0 bases at V and 3 bases at J, leaving 2 bases unmatched. This CDR3 contains 15 residues. The germline V gene has CDR1 MGHRA and CDR2 YSYEKL. CDR3 residues: CASSQDGTGYYGYTF. The CDR3 DNA follows: TGCGCCAGCAGCCAAGACGGGACAGGGTACTATGGCTACACCTTC.

The rearrangement links TRBV15 to TRBJ2-5; TRBD2 matches 14 bases. From germline, CDR1 is LNHNV and CDR2 YYDKDF (reference sequence). CDR3 length: 17 residues. After removal of 3 bases from V and 4 bases from J, the junction contained 7 bases not matched to a gene. Here the CDR3 reads CATSSSGTSGRGETQYF. The CDR3 nucleotides read TGTGCCACCAGCAGTTCCGGGACTAGCGGGAGAGGAGAGACCCAGTACTTC.

The chain joins TRBV6-2 or TRBV6-3 to TRBJ1-1, with 8 bases identical to TRBD1. CDR1 MNHEY and CDR2 SVGEGT come from the germline V gene. The V gene end was trimmed by 0 bases and the J gene end by 5 bases; junction bases not matched to a gene: 5. This CDR3 contains 15 residues. CDR3 nucleotide sequence: TGTGCCAGCAGTTACTCCTACAGGGGGGAGACTGAAGCTTTCTTT. Protein product: CASSYSYRGETEAFF.